The 25 T cell receptor beta chains below come from one sample, sequenced in a study of human T cells and chemical hapten exposure. TCRdb independently ran MiXCR on the RACE reads; one entry per CDR3 protein. The sample lists about 77,000 distinct CDR3 sequences; roughly 7.9% were seen once. The time point was: healthy volunteer bleed at 6 weeks. Unfractionated whole blood yielded the extracted total RNA. Sequenced sample: whole blood. The receptors derive from a female donor in good health. Some clones in this sample may be carry-over from other donors' samples.

There are a few counts of this clonotype. This sequence joins TRBV27 and TRBJ2-7; D gene ambiguous. V was shortened by 8 bases and J by 4 bases, with 15 bases between the two germline ends. Germline V gives CDR1 MNHEY, CDR2 SMNVEV (reference sequence). This CDR3 is 13 amino acids long. CDR3 nucleotides: TGTGCCAGCGCCCTAGGGTTGTTGTACGAGCAGTACTTC. It codes for CASALGLLYEQYF.

The chain links TRBV6-6 to TRBJ1-5, with 8 bases fitting TRBD1. V shed 2 bases and J 0 bases; nucleotides not matched to a gene: 3. The CDR3 has 16 amino acids. Germline-derived CDR1 and CDR2 are MNHNY and SVGAGI (reference sequence). The CDR3 loop reads CASSYQGAGSNQPQHF. The CDR3 nucleotides are TGTGCCAGCAGTTACCAGGGGGCGGGTAGCAATCAGCCCCAGCATTTT.

This chain uses TRBV20-1 with TRBJ2-5, with D perhaps TRBD1 or TRBD2 (5 bases each). The CDR3 contains 13 residues. Germline assignment: CDR1 DFQATT and CDR2 SNEGSKA (reference sequence). V lost 5 bases and J 0 bases, leaving 10 bases between the germline ends. CDR3 in DNA: TGCAGTGCTGACTGGGGGAACCAAGAGACCCAGTACTTC. It translates to CSADWGNQETQYF.

V and J are TRBV9 and TRBJ2-3; D gene unclear. This CDR3 has 14 amino acids. V shed 0 bases and J shed 5 bases, with 10 bases lying between them. The germline V gene encodes CDR1 SGDLS and CDR2 YYNGEE. CDR3 residues: CASSVDGLKDTQYF. CDR3 sequence (DNA): TGTGCCAGCAGCGTAGACGGGCTCAAAGATACGCAGTATTTT.

J is TRBJ1-1 and V is TRBV5-1; the D gene is possibly TRBD1 (5 bases). The germline V gene has CDR1 SGHRS and CDR2 YFSETQ. The CDR3 runs to 17 residues. V gave up 1 base and J gave up 5 bases, with 21 bases separating them. The DNA for the CDR3 is TGCGCCAGCAGCTTGATGGGGACCCATTCGTCCAGGACTGAAGCTTTCTTT. Its protein product is CASSLMGTHSSRTEAFF.

This clonotype showed up many times. This chain links TRBV12-3 or TRBV12-4 with TRBJ1-1; a possible D gene is TRBD1 (5 bases). The CDR3 contains 13 residues. Deletions cut 3 bases from V and 3 bases from J, with 8 bases between. As DNA, the CDR3 is TGTGCCAGCAGTTTGAGGGGTTACACTGAAGCTTTCTTT. Translated, it gives CASSLRGYTEAFF.

J is TRBJ1-2 and V is TRBV12-3 or TRBV12-4, with TRBD1 as a possible D gene (5 bases). The CDR3 is 13 residues long. V was trimmed by 1 base and J by 8 bases, leaving 11 bases between them. As DNA, the CDR3 is TGTGCCAGCAGTTTAGTAGGGGCGCAAGGCTACACCTTC. It encodes CASSLVGAQGYTF.

A few counts support this clonotype. V and J are TRBV20-1 and TRBJ1-5, with 7 positions matching TRBD1. Trimming took 2 bases from V and 3 from J; bases not matched to a gene: 7. The CDR3 contains 15 residues. Per the germline V gene, CDR1 is DFQATT and CDR2 is SNEGSKA (reference sequence). The CDR3 protein is CSARSPGTVNQPQHF. DNA of the CDR3: TGCAGTGCTAGATCTCCCGGGACAGTCAATCAGCCCCAGCATTTT.

This clonotype was counted only a few times. Written as DNA, the CDR3 is TGTGCCAGCAGCGTAGCCGGGACAGCAAGCTCCTACGAGCAGTACTTC. It translates to CASSVAGTASSYEQYF. The rearrangement joins TRBV9 to TRBJ2-7; 7 nucleotides agree with TRBD1. The CDR3 loop spans 16 amino acids. The J segment lost 0 bases and the V segment lost 0 bases, leaving 6 bases of the junction unmatched. Looked up from germline, CDR1 is SGDLS and CDR2 is YYNGEE.

This clonotype was seen more than once but under ten times. V gene TRBV3-1 combines with J gene TRBJ2-3; 8 nucleotides agree with TRBD1. The CDR3 has 17 amino acids. The germline V gene has CDR1 LGHDT and CDR2 YNNKEL (reference sequence). The ends lost 0 bases at V and 4 bases at J; junction bases unmatched: 9. DNA of the CDR3: TGTGCCAGCAGCCAAGATCCCACCGACAGGGGTGCAGATACGCAGTATTTT. Translation gives CASSQDPTDRGADTQYF.

The chain couples TRBV3-1 to TRBJ2-2; D ambiguous. CDR1 and CDR2 (germline): LGHDT, YNNKEL (reference sequence). The CDR3 consists of 12 residues. Trimming took 1 base from V and 9 from J, leaving 6 bases between them. The DNA for the CDR3 is TGTGCCAGCAGCCAAGTTGGAAGGGAGCTGTTTTTT. It is translated as CASSQVGRELFF.

This clonotype has just a few counts. The chain employs TRBV12-3 or TRBV12-4 and TRBJ2-7; D is possibly TRBD2 (6 bases). The CDR3 runs to 16 residues. With 8 bases removed from V and 0 bases from J, the gap between germline ends came to 20 bases. The CDR3 DNA is TGTGCCAGCGGGGGTAGGCGGGGCCCCAGCTCCTACGAGCAGTACTTC. It codes for CASGGRRGPSSYEQYF.

This clonotype was recorded a few times. This sequence joins TRBV7-2 and TRBJ1-1, with D tentatively TRBD1 (5 bases). The CDR3 sequence is 14 residues long. Trimming removed 4 bases at V and 6 bases at J, with 15 bases between. Germline V lookup: CDR1 SGHTA, CDR2 FQGNSA. The CDR3 sequence: CASSSAGRFAEAFF. CDR3 DNA sequence: TGTGCCAGCAGCTCCGCGGGGCGTTTCGCTGAAGCTTTCTTT.

The CDR3 DNA sequence: TGTGCCAGCAGTGAGTACAGACAGGTGACTAGCACAGATACGCAGTATTTT. Its translation is CASSEYRQVTSTDTQYF. The chain uses TRBV2 and TRBJ2-3, with D perhaps TRBD1 (6 bases). V lost 3 bases and J 0 bases, leaving 16 bases between the germline ends. This CDR3 comprises 17 residues. Germline loops: CDR1 SNHLY, CDR2 FYNNEI.

About this clonotype: This may come from a read error, since a much larger clone is one base off. The chain links TRBV27 to TRBJ1-4, with unresolved D. CDR1 MNHEY and CDR2 SMNVEV come from the germline V gene (reference sequence). The length of the CDR3 is 16 residues. The CDR3 loop is CANSLEVGESGEKLFF. The CDR3 DNA follows: TGTGCCAACAGTTTAGAGGTCGGGGAGTCCGGTGAAAAACTGTTTTTT.

This clonotype was found many times. This chain uses TRBV20-1 with TRBJ2-5; D possibly corresponds to TRBD2 (7 bases). There are 15 residues in the CDR3. Looked up from germline, CDR1 is DFQATT and CDR2 is SNEGSKA (reference sequence). V lost 0 bases, J lost 3 bases, and 14 bases lay in between. CDR3 sequence: CSARDQEGGKETQYF. The CDR3 bases are TGCAGTGCTAGAGATCAGGAGGGGGGGAAAGAGACCCAGTACTTC.

This clonotype was observed many times. The chain has TRBV29-1 and TRBJ2-1; 7 positions agree with TRBD1. This CDR3 is built from 13 residues. The J segment lost 8 bases and the V segment lost 2 bases, leaving 6 bases of the junction unmatched. Looked up from germline, CDR1 is SQVTM and CDR2 is ANQGSEA. This chain's CDR3 is CSVEQGDSDEQFF. CDR3 DNA: TGCAGCGTTGAACAGGGGGATTCCGATGAGCAGTTCTTC.

This clonotype turned up a few times. This chain links TRBV7-9 with TRBJ2-1; TRBD1 agrees at 8 bases. This CDR3 comprises 13 residues. Trimming removed 5 bases from V and 9 bases from J; junction bases left unmatched: 6. The germline V gene encodes CDR1 SEHNR and CDR2 FQNEAQ (reference sequence). The CDR3 DNA sequence: TGTGCCAGCAGCGCTCGACAGGGGACTGAGCAGTTCTTC. Amino acid sequence: CASSARQGTEQFF.

V gene TRBV29-1 combines with J gene TRBJ2-3; maybe TRBD2 (5 bases). Trimming took off 5 bases at V and 0 bases at J, with 15 bases between the two ends. Germline V gene data show CDR1 as SQVTM and CDR2 as ANQGSEA. The CDR3 covers 15 residues. Here the CDR3 reads CSVNGVSPSTDTQYF. CDR3 coding DNA: TGCAGCGTTAACGGGGTTTCTCCTAGCACAGATACGCAGTATTTT.

This clonotype was seen a few times. The V call is TRBV29-1, the J call TRBJ2-5; D might be TRBD1 or TRBD2, each matching 5 bases. This CDR3 is built from 15 residues. With 5 bases removed from V and 5 bases from J, the gap between germline ends came to 21 bases. The V gene's germline CDR1 is SQVTM and CDR2 ANQGSEA. The CDR3 bases are TGCAGCGTTACGGGGACCCGGGGAGATCGGGAGACCCAGTACTTC. It is translated as CSVTGTRGDRETQYF.

Only a few counts were recorded for this clonotype. The chain uses TRBV7-9 and TRBJ2-1, with D possibly TRBD1 on 6 matching bases. The CDR3 sequence is 13 residues long. The germline V gene has CDR1 SEHNR and CDR2 FQNEAQ (reference sequence). V was pared by 5 bases and J by 4 bases, with 9 bases between. In nucleotides, the CDR3 is TGTGCCAGCAGCCCGGACAGATACAATGAGCAGTTCTTC. This encodes CASSPDRYNEQFF.

The J gene is TRBJ1-5, the V gene TRBV3-1; a possible D gene is TRBD1 (5 bases). Trimming stripped 3 bases from V and 15 bases from J, with 21 bases between. Per germline, CDR1 LGHDT and CDR2 YNNKEL (reference sequence). There are 14 residues in the CDR3. The CDR3 spells CASSQGHGGGERHF. CDR3 DNA: TGTGCCAGCAGCCAGGGTCATGGTGGAGGGGAAAGGCATTTT.

This clonotype occurred many times. The J gene is TRBJ1-1, the V gene TRBV12-3 or TRBV12-4; D gene unclear. Trimming removed 7 bases from V and 4 bases from J, with 10 bases in between. The CDR3 covers 12 residues. The CDR3 DNA is TGTGCCAGCACTACCGGGTTCACTGAAGCTTTCTTT. This codes for CASTTGFTEAFF.

This clonotype showed up many times. The V and J genes are TRBV4-2 and TRBJ2-3; D remains unclear. The V end was cut by 2 bases, the J end by 4 bases, with 10 bases between. The CDR3 totals 14 residues. Germline CDR1 is LGHNA and CDR2 is YNFKEQ. CDR3 protein: CASSQPLVSDTQYF. The DNA for the CDR3 is TGTGCCAGCAGCCAACCCCTAGTATCAGATACGCAGTATTTT.

The chain employs TRBV25-1 and TRBJ2-7; TRBD1 aligns across 9 bases. Germline CDR1 and CDR2: MGHDK and SYGVNS. Trimming took 7 bases from V and 2 from J; bases not matched to a gene: 9. The length of the CDR3 is 15 residues. The CDR3 region has the DNA TGTGCCAGCACAGCGGGACAGGGCCTTACCTACGAGCAGTACTTC. It codes for CASTAGQGLTYEQYF.